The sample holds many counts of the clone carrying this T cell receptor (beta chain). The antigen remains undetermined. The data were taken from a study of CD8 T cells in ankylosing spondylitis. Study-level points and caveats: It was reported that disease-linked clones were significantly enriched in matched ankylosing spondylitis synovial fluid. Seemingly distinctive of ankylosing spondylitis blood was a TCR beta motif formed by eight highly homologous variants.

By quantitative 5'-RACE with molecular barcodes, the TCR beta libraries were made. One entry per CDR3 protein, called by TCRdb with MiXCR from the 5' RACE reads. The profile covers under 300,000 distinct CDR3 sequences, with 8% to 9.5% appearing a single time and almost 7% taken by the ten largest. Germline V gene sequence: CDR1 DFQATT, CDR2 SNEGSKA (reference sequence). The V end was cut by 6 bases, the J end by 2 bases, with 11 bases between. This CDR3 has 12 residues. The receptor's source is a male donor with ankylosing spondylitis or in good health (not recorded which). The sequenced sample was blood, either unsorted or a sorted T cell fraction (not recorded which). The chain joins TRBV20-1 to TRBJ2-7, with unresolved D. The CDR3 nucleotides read TGCAGTGCGTTACATCCTGCCTACGAGCAGTACTTC. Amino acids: CSALHPAYEQYF.